This TCR beta chain was identified during a study of glioma-infiltrating T cells after dendritic cell vaccination (dated by TCRdb to about 2016). About the investigation overall: Of the 15 glioblastoma patients in the cohort, all drawn from Phase I and II dendritic cell vaccination trials, 9 were newly diagnosed and 6 had recurrent disease. Survival after dendritic cell vaccination was correlated with TCR sequencing metrics, including TIL content and tumor-blood repertoire overlap. The vaccine consisted of monocyte-derived dendritic cells cultured about 7 days with IL-4 and GM-CSF, then pulsed overnight with autologous tumor lysate. In glioblastoma patients vaccinated with dendritic cells, deep sequencing of TCR beta CDR3 regions served to measure the amount of tumor-infiltrating lymphocytes and to compare repertoires between tumor and blood. Between the early 2000s and the early 2010s, patients were given autologous tumor lysate-pulsed dendritic cell vaccination. Patients received three intradermal dendritic cell vaccine injections at biweekly intervals in the arm below the axilla. Points the paper makes about the study in general: The cohort was small and heterogeneous, few patients had complete blood and tumor sets, and even fewer had initial-recurrent tumor pairs. TCR clonality showed no direct relationship with survival, which suggests that a diverse polyclonal response may matter. The three-group TCR overlap response model was characterized as speculative, and prospective validation of the model was stated to be required. After dendritic cell vaccination, a higher estimated pretreatment TIL content predicted longer time to progression and longer overall survival.

The time point label on this specimen signifies: after dendritic cell vaccination, including at tumor progression/relapse. Patients were selected on the basis of adequate residual fresh-frozen tumor tissue and more than two years of available survival data. An isocitrate dehydrogenase mutation was not carried by any of the glioblastoma patients, although molecular status was otherwise variable. PBMC were collected before vaccination, two weeks after the third vaccination, and at tumor progression when it occurred. The Qiagen DNeasy Blood extraction Kit was used to extract genomic DNA. V lost 6 bases and J lost 2 bases; the stretch between them is 11 bases long. The germline V gene (reference sequence) supplies CDR1 LNHDA and CDR2 SQIVND. The CDR3 holds 14 amino acids from the cysteine to the phenylalanine. The DNA shown is the 42-base CDR3, in frame from base 1. A note on this clone: Its recognized antigen is unknown. Per-nucleotide qualities are absent, and no much larger clonotype sits a single base away.

Using the immunoSEQ assay, TCRB CDR3 regions were amplified from roughly 2.2 micrograms of genomic DNA, or from all available DNA when less than that was on hand. Multiplex PCR used 60 forward primers for TCR V beta segments and 13 reverse primers for J beta segments. Synthetic control templates were spiked into each sample at limiting dilution to estimate reads per starting template. Sequencing produced 87 bp reads on the Illumina HiSeq System. On the study's bioinformatics: To remove PCR and sequencing errors, closely related sequences were merged with a nearest neighbor algorithm. TCR overlap was measured as the percentage of unique tumor TCR beta sequences also present in the same patient's peripheral blood. This is the immuneACCESS table as TCRdb keeps it, with only in-frame sequences that have V and J called. A part of the clones is gone; compared with another copy, unresolved V genes explain less than half, and the rest is unexplained. That table is the source of V, J and clone size, and D and trimming were worked out from the DNA. The sample contains roughly 80,000 clones, 80% to 90% of them found a single time. In total, the top ten clones hold around 2% of the sample.

The V and J genes are TRBV19 and TRBJ1-3, with the D gene not confidently named. The specimen comprised blood, sampled after dendritic cell vaccination. The receptor was derived from a human donor with glioblastoma. At the DNA level, the sequence is TGTGCCAGTAGATTCGGGGAAGCTGGAAACACCATATATTTT. Translation gives CASRFGEAGNTIYF.